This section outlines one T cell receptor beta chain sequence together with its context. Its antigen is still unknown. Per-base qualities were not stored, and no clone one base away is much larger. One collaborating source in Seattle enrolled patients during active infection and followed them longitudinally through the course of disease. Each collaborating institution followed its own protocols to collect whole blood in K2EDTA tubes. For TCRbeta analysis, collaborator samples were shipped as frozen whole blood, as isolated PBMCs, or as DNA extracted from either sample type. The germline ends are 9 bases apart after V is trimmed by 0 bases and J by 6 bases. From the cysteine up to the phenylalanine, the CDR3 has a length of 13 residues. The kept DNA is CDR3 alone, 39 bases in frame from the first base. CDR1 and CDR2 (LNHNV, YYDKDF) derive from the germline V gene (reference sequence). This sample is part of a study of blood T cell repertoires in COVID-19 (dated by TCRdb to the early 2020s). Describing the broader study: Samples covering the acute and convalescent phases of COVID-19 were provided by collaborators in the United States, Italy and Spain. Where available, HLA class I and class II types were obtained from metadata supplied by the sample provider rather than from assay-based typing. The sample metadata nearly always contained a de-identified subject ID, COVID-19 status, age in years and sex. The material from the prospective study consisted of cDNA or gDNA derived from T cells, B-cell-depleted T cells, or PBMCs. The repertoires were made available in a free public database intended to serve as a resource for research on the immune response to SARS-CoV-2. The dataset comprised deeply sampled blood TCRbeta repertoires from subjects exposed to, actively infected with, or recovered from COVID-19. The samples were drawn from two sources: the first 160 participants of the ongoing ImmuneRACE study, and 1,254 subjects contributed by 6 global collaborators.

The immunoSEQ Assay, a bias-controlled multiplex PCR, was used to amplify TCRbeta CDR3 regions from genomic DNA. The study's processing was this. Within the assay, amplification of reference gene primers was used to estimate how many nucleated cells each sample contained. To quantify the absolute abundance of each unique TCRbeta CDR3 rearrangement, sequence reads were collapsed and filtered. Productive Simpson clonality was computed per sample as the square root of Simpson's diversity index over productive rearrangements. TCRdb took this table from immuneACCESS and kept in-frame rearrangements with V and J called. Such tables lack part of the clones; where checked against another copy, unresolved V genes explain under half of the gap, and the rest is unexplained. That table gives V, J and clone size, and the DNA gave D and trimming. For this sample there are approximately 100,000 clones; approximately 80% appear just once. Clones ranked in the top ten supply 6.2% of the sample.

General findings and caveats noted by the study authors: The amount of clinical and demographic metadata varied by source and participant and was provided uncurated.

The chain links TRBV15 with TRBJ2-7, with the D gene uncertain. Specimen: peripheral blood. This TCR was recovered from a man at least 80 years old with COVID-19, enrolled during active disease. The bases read TGTGCCACCAGCAGAGATCCGGTTGGCGAGCAGTACTTC. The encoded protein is CATSRDPVGEQYF.